The T cell receptor beta chain under discussion was sequenced for a study of control samples from healthy donors and cancer patients. The data were produced by immunoSEQ multiplex PCR, yet TCRdb's version contains in-frame clones alone and is incomplete. The sample includes under 200,000 clones, roughly nine tenths of them seen just once. The V gene end was trimmed by 2 bases and the J gene end by 7 bases; junction bases not matched to a gene: 6. CDR3 length equals 15 residues. The V gene's germline CDR1 is KGHSH and CDR2 LQKENI. The source is a woman aged 25 to 39 in good health. The source material was blood. The V call is TRBV18, the J call TRBJ1-2; 11 bases fit TRBD1. As DNA, the CDR3 is TGTGCCAGCTCACCATGGGGACAGGGGGGATCTGGCTACACCTTC. This translates into CASSPWGQGGSGYTF.